This T cell receptor beta chain was sequenced for a study of T cells in narcolepsy. Germline assignment: CDR1 SGHRS and CDR2 YFSETQ. This CDR3 is built from 16 residues. Trimming took 0 bases from V and 3 from J, leaving 10 bases between them. Clones were sequenced by immunoSEQ multiplex PCR, and TCRdb holds only the in-frame ones, with some missing. The table has approximately 35,000 clones, 75% to 90% seen once. Sequencing was done on a sample of memory (CD45RA-) CD4+ T cells from blood. The chain is built from TRBV5-1 and TRBJ2-6, with D perhaps TRBD1 (6 bases). This TCR was recovered from a human donor in good health. DNA of the CDR3: TGCGCCAGCAGCTTGGATCCAGGGGTTGGGGCCAACGTCCTGACTTTC. Amino acids: CASSLDPGVGANVLTF.